The subject of this entry is one TCR beta chain. This clonotype was seen only a few times. Its antigen target is currently unknown. One base away there is no much larger clone; base qualities are not given. The data stem from a study of spatial heterogeneity in lung cancer (dated by TCRdb to between 2018 and 2021). With regard to the full study: Samples were obtained from 65 to 90 patients with early-stage, untreated non-small cell lung cancer from the lung TRACERx cohort. Follow-up PBMC samples were sequenced whenever available, with a median time to follow-up of approximately two years after resection. More beta-chain than alpha-chain transcripts were consistently detected, likely reflecting higher beta-chain transcript abundance. In the raw uncorrected reads, each unique combination of TCR and UMI appeared more than ten times on average. TCR alpha and beta repertoires were quantitatively compared across multiple tumor regions, matched nontumor lung and blood in non-small cell lung cancer. Nonsynonymous mutation counts, determined by whole-exome sequencing of tumor tissue, were related to features of the TCR repertoire. Both alpha and beta chains were TCR-sequenced in samples taken at surgery, namely 220 tumor regions, 62 to 70 matched nontumor lung samples and about 54 PBMC samples. Study-wide conclusions, independent of this receptor: Only 13 to 15 patients were included in the comparisons of baseline and follow-up blood repertoires. Confirming at a functional level the hypothesis that regional TCRs recognize regional mutations was considered to require additional single-cell paired TCR alpha and beta sequencing. Ubiquitous expanded tumor TCRs were found in blood more often at tumor resection than at routine follow-up.

Library construction relied on 5' RACE. The sequencing machine was a NextSeq 500. The TCR library protocol attached a unique molecular identifier to each TCR cDNA molecule to allow correction of PCR and sequencing errors. Under the source paper's analysis protocol: TCR identification, UMI-based error correction and CDR3 extraction were performed with Decombinator tools. TCRs above a frequency of 2 per 1,000, corresponding to the top 1% of the tumor frequency distribution, were defined as expanded. Each repertoire was subsampled 100 times to 5,000 TCRs, after which Renyi diversity was computed with the R vegan package. CDR3 similarity networks were built from amino acid triplet string-kernel similarity, connecting CDR3s with pairwise similarity above 0.82. TCRdb itself trimmed the public reads at Q25 with fastp, ran MiXCR and retained productive beta chains. Rows matching on CDR3 protein sequence are summarized as one entry with the most common DNA and genes. None of the V and J calls come from the authors' own analysis; TCRdb made them. The sample contains about 47,000 distinct CDR3 sequences, under 8% of them found a single time. 35% of the sample rests with the top ten.

The sample's time point label, decoded: blood at routine non-recurrence follow-up after resection. TCR sequencing used whole RNA extracted from tumor and nontumor lung tissue, or from cryopreserved PBMC samples, without cell sorting. Only patients with enough RNA available from two or more tumor regions were chosen for TCR sequencing. V drops 6 bases and J drops 5 bases, leaving 8 bases in between. The CDR3 runs 12 residues from the cysteine to the phenylalanine. Left in the record is the CDR3 DNA by itself, 36 bases read in frame from the first base. Looking up the germline V gene yields CDR1 MNHEY and CDR2 SVGAGI.

The chain is encoded by TRBV6-5 joined to TRBJ2-1, with the D gene call left open. This clonotype was sampled from a female donor with early-stage non-small cell lung cancer. The source was PBMCs, collected at follow-up. CDR3 sequence: CASSHRDNEQFF. The sequence in DNA is TGTGCCAGCAGCCACCGGGACAATGAGCAGTTCTTC.